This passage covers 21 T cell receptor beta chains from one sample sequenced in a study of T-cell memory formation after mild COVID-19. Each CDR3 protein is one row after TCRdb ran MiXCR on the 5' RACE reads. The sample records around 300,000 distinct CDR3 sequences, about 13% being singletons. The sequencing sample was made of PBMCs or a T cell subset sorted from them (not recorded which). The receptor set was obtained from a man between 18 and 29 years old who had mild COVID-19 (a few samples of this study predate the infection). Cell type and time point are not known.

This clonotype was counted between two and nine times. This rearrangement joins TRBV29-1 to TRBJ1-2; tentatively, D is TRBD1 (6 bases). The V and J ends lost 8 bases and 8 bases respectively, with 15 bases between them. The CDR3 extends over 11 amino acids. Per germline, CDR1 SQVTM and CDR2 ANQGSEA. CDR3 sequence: CSHGGAEGYTF. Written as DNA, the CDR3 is TGCAGCCACGGGGGCGCGGAGGGCTACACCTTC.

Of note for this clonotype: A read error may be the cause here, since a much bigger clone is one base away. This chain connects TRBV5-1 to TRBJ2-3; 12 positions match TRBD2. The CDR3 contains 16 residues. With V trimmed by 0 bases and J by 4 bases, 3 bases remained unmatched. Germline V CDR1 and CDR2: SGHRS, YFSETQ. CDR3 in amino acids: CASSLVSSGGADTQYF. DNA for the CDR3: TGCGCCAGCAGCTTGGTGTCTAGCGGGGGGGCAGATACGCAGTATTTT.

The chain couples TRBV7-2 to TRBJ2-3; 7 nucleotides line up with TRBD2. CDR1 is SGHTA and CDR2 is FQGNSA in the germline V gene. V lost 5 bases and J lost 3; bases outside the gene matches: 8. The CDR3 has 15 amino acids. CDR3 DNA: TGTGCCAGCAGCCTCCTCCTGGGGGGGACAGATACGCAGTATTTT. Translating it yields CASSLLLGGTDTQYF.

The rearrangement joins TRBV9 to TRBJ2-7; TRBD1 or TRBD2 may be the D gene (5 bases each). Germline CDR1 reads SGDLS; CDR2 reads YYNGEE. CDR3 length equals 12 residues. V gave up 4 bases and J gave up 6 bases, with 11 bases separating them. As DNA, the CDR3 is TGTGCCAGCAGCCTCTGGGGGTTCGAGCAGTACTTC. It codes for CASSLWGFEQYF.

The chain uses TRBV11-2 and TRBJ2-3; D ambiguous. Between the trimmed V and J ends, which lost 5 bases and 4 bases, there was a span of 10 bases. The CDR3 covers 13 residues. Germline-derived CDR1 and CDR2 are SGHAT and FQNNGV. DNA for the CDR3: TGTGCCAGCAGCCCGCCCGAGTCAGATACGCAGTATTTT. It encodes CASSPPESDTQYF.

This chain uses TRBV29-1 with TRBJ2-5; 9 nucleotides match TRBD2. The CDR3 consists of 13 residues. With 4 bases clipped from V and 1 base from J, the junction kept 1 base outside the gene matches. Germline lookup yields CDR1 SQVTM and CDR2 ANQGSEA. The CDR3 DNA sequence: TGCAGCGTTGGGACTAGCGCCCAAGAGACCCAGTACTTC. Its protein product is CSVGTSAQETQYF.

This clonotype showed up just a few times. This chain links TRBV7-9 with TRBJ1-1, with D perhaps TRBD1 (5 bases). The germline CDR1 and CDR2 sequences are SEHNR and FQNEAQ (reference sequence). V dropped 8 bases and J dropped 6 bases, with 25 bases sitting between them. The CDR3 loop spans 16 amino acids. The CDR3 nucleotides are TGTGCCAGCGGACGAACCGGGCGGGGGGGGAGCGCTGAAGCTTTCTTT. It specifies CASGRTGRGGSAEAFF.

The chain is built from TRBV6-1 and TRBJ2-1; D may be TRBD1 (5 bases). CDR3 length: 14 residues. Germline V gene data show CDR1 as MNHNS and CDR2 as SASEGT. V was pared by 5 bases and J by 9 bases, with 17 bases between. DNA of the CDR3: TGTGCCAGCAGTTGGTCAAGGGGTACCCTTGAGCAGTTCTTC. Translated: CASSWSRGTLEQFF.

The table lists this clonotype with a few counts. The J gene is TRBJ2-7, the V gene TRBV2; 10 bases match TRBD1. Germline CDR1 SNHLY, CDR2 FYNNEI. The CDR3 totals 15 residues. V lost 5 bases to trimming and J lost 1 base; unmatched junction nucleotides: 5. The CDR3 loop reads CASSSPGQGSYEQYF. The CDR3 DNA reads TGTGCCAGCAGTTCACCGGGACAGGGGTCCTACGAGCAGTACTTC.

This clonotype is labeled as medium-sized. The CDR3 sequence is CASSQDLPPATYEQYV. In DNA form, the CDR3 reads TGTGCCAGCAGCCAAGATTTACCGCCTGCTACCTACGAGCAGTACGTC. This sequence joins TRBV3-2 and TRBJ2-7. TRBV3-2 is given as a pseudogene. The length of the CDR3 is 16 residues.

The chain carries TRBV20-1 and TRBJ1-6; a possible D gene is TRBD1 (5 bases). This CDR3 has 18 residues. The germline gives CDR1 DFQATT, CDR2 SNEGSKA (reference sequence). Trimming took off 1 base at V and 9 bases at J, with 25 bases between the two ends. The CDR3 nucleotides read TGCAGTGCTAGAGGGCCCTCCGCAGGGCAGTTTTTCCGTTCACCCCTCCACTTT. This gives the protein CSARGPSAGQFFRSPLHF.

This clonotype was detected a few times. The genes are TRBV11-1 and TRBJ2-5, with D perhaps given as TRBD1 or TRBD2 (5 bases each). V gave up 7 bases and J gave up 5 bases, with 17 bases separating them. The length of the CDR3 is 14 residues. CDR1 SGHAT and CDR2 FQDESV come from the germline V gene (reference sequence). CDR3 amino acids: CASKPGRTRETQYF. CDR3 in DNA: TGTGCCAGCAAGCCGGGACGGACCCGGGAGACCCAGTACTTC.

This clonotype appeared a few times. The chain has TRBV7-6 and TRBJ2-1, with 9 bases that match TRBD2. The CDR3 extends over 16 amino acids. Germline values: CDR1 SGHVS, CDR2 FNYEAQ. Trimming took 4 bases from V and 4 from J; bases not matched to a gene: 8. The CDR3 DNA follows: TGTGCCAGCAGCTCGCCCGGGCGGGGGGGATACAATGAGCAGTTCTTC. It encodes CASSSPGRGGYNEQFF.

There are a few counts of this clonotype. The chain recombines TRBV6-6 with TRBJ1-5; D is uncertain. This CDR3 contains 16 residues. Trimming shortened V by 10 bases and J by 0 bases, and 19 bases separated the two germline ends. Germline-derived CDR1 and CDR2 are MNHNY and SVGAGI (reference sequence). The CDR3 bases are TGTGCCACCCAGTACGGAGAGTTCTATAGCAATCAGCCCCAGCATTTT. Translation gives CATQYGEFYSNQPQHF.

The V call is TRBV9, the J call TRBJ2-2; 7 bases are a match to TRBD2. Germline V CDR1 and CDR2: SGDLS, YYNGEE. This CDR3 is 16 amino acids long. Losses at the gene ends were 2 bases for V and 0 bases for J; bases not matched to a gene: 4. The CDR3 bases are TGTGCCAGCAGCGTTTTGGGACTATCGAACACCGGGGAGCTGTTTTTT. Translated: CASSVLGLSNTGELFF.

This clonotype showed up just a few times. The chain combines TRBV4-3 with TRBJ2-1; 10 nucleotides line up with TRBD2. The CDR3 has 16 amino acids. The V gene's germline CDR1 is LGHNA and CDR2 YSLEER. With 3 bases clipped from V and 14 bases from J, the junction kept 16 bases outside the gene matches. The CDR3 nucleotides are TGCGCCAGCAGCCAGCACAGGGGAGATGAGCGGGGGGGTGAGTTCTTC. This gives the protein CASSQHRGDERGGEFF.

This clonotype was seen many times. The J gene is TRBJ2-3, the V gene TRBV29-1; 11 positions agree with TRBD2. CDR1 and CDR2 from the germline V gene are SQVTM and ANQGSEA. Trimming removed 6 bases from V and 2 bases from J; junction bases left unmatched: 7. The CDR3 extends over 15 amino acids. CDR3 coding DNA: TGCAGCGTAAGAACTAGCGGGGGTTACACAGATACGCAGTATTTT. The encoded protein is CSVRTSGGYTDTQYF.

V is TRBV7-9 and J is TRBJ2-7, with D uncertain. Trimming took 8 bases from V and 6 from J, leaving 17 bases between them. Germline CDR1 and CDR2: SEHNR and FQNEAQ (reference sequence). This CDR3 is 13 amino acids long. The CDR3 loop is CASFGPRTGEQYF. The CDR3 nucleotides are TGTGCCAGCTTTGGACCTCGGACCGGCGAGCAGTACTTC.

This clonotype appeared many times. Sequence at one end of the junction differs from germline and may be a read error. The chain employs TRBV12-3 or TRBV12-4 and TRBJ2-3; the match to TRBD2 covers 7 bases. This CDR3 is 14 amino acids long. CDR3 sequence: CASSFRGGTDTQYF. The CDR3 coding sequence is TGCGCCAGCAGCTTTCGGGGAGGGACAGATACGCAGTATTTT.

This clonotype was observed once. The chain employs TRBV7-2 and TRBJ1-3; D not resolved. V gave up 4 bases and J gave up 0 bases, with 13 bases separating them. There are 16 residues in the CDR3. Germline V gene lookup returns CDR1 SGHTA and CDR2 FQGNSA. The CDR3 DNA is TGTGCCAGCAGCTCCCAGACCGCGCTCTCTGGAAACACCATATATTTT. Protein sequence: CASSSQTALSGNTIYF.

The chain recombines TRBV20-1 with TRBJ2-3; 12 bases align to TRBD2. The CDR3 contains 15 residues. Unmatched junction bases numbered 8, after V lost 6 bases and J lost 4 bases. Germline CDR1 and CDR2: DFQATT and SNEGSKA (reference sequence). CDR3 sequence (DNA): TGCAGTGCAACGCCTAGCGGGGGGGTATCAGATACGCAGTATTTT. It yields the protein CSATPSGGVSDTQYF.